This TCR beta chain was identified during a study of cytomegalovirus exposure and HLA in healthy donors. The study's findings and limits: Subsequent analysis showed first-cohort TCR clusters tending to co-occur in 120 or so validation repertoires. Reported performance of the classifier showed diagnosis of cytomegalovirus status with high specificity and sensitivity.

Using immunoSEQ multiplex PCR, the repertoire was profiled, and TCRdb retains in-frame clones only, with some absent. The sample has over 100,000 clones; nearly 90% are singletons. CDR3 length equals 14 residues. The V gene's germline CDR1 is MNHEY and CDR2 SVGAGI. Trimming removed 8 bases from V and 6 bases from J, with 18 bases in between. About this clone: Its target is not known.

V is TRBV6-5 and J is TRBJ2-3; maybe TRBD2 (5 bases). Sequencing used PBMCs. The clonotype comes from a woman aged 18 to 35 in good health and CMV-seronegative. The chain's CDR3 is CASGLAASGDTQYF. The CDR3 bases are TGTGCCAGCGGTCTAGCTGCGTCGGGGGATACGCAGTATTTT.